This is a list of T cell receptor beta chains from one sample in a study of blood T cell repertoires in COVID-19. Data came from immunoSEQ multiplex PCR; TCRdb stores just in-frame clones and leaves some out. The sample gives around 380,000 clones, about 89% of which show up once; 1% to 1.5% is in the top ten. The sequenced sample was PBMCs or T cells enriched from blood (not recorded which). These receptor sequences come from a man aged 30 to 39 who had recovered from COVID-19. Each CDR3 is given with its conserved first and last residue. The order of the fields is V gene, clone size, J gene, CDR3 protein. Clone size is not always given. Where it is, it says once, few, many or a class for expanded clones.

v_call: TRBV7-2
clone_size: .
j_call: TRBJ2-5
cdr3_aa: CASSLVSSGVETQYF

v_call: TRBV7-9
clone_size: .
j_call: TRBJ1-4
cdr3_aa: CASSPGQGVNEKLFF

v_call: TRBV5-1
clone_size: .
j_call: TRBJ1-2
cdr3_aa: CASKTGPGDGYGYTF

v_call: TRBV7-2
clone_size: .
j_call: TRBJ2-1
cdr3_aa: CASSFEGREQFF

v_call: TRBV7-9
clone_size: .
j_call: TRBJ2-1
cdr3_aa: CASRPPRTGIRNEQFF

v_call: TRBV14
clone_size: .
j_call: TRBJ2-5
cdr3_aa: CASSQSSAATQYF

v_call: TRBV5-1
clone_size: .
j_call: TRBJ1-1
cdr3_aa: CASSPIQGVNTEAFF

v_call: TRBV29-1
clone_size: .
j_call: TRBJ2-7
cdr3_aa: CSVSRTGGSYEQYF

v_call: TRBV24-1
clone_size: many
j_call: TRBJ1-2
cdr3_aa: CATSDLRGWYGYTF

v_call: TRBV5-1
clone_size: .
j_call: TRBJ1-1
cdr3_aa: CASSPKGTEREAFF

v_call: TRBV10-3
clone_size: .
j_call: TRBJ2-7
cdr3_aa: CAISESVRVDEQYF

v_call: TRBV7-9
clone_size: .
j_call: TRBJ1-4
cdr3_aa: CASTLGGEDEKLFF

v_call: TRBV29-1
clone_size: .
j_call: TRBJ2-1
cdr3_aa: CSVEGQGSEQFF

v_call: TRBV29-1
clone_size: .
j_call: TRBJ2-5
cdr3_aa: CSVAGIQETQYF

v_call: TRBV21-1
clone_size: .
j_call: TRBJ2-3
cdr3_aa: CASSKVRGGETDTQYF

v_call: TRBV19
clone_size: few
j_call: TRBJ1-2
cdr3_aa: CASSRGQETRYTF

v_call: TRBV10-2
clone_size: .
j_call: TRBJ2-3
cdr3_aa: CATKPGQGITDTQYF

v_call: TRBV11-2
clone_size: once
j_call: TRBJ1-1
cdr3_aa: CASSLNGQPNTEAFF

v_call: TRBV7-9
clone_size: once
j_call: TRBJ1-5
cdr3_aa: CASSPGWGHNQPQHF

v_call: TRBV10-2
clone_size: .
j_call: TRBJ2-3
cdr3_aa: CASRLPAGLAGVTDTQYF

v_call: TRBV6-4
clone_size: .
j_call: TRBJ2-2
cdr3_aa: CASSAGSNTGELFF

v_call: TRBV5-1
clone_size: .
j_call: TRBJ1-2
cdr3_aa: CASNLGTGNYGYTF

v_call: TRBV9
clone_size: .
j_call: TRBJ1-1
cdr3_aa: CASSVGGLGGTEAFF

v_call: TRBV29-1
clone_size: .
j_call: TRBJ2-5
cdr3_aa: CSINPGLRQETQYF